A selection of T cell receptor beta chains follows, all from one sample in a study of T cells expressing NK-cell markers. Reanalyzing the 5' RACE reads, TCRdb keeps one entry per CDR3 protein, without DNA. In all, the sample yields hundreds of thousands of distinct CDR3 sequences. Sequenced material: blood T cells: a sorted CD56 or NKG2C T cell subset, CD4+ or CD8+ T cells, or bulk PBMC T cells (not recorded which). All receptors come from a woman between 18 and 69 years old in good health. Each CDR3 is given with its conserved first and last residue.

v_gene,j_gene,CDR3aa
TRBV18,TRBJ2-3,CASSPRSDTQYF
TRBV5-5,TRBJ2-3,CASSSWTSGDTDTQYF
TRBV29-1,TRBJ1-3,CSVTSGGNTIYF
TRBV19,TRBJ2-1,CASSPSGGPYNEQFF
TRBV3-1,TRBJ2-1,CASSHTPGLAGVHNEQFF
TRBV7-2,TRBJ1-4,CASSLASGSRRELFF
TRBV9,TRBJ1-4,CASSGGDGEKLFF
TRBV7-2,TRBJ2-3,CASSPYTGTGADTQYF
TRBV18,TRBJ1-5,CASSPGQGQPQHF
TRBV24-1,TRBJ2-1,CATSEAGTDIYNEQFF
TRBV5-5,TRBJ1-5,CASTSIPRGHNQPQHF
TRBV6-2/TRBV6-3,TRBJ2-6,CASELSGANVLTF
TRBV7-9,TRBJ1-5,CASSLNRGGNQPQHF
TRBV18,TRBJ1-5,CASSPSGRGIDQPQHF
TRBV7-8,TRBJ1-4,CASSPKRRATNEKLFF